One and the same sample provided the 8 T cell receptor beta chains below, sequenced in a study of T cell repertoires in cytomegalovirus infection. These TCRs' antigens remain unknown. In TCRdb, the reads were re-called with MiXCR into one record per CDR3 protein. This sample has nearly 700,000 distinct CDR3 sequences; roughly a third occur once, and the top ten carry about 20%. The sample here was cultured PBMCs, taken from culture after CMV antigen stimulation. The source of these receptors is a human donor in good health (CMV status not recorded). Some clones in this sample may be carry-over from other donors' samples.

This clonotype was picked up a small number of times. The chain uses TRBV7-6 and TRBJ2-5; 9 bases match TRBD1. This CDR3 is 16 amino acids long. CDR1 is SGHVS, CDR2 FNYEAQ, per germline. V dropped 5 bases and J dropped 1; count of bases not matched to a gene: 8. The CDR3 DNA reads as TGTGCCAGCAGCCCAACCACAGGGGGCTCCCAAGAGACCCAGTACTTC. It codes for CASSPTTGGSQETQYF.

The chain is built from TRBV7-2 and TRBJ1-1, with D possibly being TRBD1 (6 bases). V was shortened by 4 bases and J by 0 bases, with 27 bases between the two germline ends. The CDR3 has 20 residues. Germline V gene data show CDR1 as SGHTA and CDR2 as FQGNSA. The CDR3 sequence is CASSSTHPPGQQYMNTEAFF. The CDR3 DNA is TGTGCCAGCAGCTCAACCCATCCACCGGGACAACAATACATGAACACTGAAGCTTTCTTT.

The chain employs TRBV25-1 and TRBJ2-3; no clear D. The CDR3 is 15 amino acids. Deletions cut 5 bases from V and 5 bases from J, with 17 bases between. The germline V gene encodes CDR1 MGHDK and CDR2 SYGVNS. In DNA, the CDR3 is TGTGCCAGCAGTATGACCGGGTTCCGAGGAGATACGCAGTATTTT. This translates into CASSMTGFRGDTQYF.

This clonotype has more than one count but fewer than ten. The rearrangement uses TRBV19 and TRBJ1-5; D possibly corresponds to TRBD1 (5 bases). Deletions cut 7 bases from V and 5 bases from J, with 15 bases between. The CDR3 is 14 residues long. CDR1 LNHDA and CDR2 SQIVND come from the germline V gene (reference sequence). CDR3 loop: CASTGNRHDQPQHF. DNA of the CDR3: TGTGCCAGTACGGGCAACAGGCACGATCAGCCCCAGCATTTT. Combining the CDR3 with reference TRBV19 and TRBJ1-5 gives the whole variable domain DGGITQSPKYLFRKEGQNVTLSCEQNLNHDAMYWYRQDPGQGLRLIYYSQIVNDFQKGDIAEGYSVSREKKESFPLTVTSAQKNPTAFYLCASTGNRHDQPQHFGDGTRLSIL.

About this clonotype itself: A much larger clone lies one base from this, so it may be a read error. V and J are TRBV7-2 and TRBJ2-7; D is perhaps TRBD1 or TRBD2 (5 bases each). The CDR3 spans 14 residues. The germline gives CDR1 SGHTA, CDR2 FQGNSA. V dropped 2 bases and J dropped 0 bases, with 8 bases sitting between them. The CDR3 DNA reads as TGTGCCAGCAGCTTAAAGGGACCCTCCTACGAGCAGTACTTC. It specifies CASSLKGPSYEQYF.

CDR3 amino acids: CSASGRAWDIQYF. The CDR3 DNA reads TGCAGTGCTAGCGGGAGGGCCTGGGACATTCAGTACTTC. The genes are TRBV20-1 and TRBJ2-4, with TRBD2 identical over 8 bases. With 3 bases clipped from V and 8 bases from J, the junction kept 6 bases outside the gene matches. This CDR3 is built from 13 residues. Germline CDR1 is DFQATT and CDR2 is SNEGSKA (reference sequence).

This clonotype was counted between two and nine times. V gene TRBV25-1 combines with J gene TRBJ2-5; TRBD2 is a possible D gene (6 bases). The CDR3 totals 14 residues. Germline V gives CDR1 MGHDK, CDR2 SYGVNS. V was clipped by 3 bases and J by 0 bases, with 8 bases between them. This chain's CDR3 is CASSEGGNQETQYF. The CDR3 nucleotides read TGTGCCAGCAGTGAGGGAGGTAACCAAGAGACCCAGTACTTC.

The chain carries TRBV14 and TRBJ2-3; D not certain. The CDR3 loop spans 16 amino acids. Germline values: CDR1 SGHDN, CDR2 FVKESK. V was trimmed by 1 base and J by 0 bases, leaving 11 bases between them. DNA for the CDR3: TGTGCCAGCAGCCAAGGTTCCGCTGATAGCACAGATACGCAGTATTTT. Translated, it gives CASSQGSADSTDTQYF.